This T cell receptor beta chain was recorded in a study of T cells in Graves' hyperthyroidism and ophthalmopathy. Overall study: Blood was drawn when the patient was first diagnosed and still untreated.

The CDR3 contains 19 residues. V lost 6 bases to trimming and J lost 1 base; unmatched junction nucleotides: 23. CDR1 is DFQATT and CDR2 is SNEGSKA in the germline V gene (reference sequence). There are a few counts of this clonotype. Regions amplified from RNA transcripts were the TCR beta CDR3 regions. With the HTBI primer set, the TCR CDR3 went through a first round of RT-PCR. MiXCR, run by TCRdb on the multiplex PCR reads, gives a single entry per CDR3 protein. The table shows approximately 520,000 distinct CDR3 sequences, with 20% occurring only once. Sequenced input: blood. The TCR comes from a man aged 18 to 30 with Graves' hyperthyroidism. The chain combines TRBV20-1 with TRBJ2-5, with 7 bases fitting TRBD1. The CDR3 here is CSARRFGTARSAPQETQYF. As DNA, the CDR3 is TGCAGTGCAAGACGATTCGGGACAGCCAGATCTGCCCCCCAAGAGACCCAGTACTTC.